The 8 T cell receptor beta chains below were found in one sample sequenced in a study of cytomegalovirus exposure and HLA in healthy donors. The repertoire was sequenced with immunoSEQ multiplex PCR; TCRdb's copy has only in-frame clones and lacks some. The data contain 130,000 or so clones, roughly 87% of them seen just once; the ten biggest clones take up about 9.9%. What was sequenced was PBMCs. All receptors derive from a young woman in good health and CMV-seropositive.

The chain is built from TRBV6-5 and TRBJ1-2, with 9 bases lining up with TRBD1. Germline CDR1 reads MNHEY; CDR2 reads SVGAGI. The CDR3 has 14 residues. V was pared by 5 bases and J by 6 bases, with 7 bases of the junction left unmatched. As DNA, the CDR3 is TGTGCCAGCAGTACCCGGACAGGGGTGAATGGCTACACCTTC. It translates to CASSTRTGVNGYTF.

The CDR3 loop is CSANIVPEAFF. As DNA, the CDR3 is TGCAGTGCTAATATAGTCCCTGAAGCTTTCTTT. The J gene is TRBJ1-1, the V gene TRBV20-1; D gene uncertain. V was cut by 4 bases and J by 6 bases, with 9 bases left in between. Germline CDR1 reads DFQATT; CDR2 reads SNEGSKA (reference sequence). The CDR3 consists of 11 residues.

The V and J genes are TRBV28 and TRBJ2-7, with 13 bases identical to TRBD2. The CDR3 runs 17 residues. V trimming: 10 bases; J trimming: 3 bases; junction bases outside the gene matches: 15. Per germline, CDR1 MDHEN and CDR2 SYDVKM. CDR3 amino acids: CATKTGTSGEYYYEQYF. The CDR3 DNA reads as TGTGCCACGAAAACCGGGACTAGCGGGGAATACTACTACGAGCAGTACTTC. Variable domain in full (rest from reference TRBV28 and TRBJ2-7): DVKVTQSSRYLVKRTGEKVFLECVQDMDHENMFWYRQDPGLGLRLIYFSYDVKMKEKGDIPEGYSVSREKKERFSLILESASTNQTSMYLCATKTGTSGEYYYEQYFGPGTRLTVT.

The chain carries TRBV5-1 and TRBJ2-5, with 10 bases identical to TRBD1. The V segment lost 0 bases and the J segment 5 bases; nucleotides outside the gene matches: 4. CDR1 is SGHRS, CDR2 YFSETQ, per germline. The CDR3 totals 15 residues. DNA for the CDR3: TGCGCCAGCAGCTTGGGACAGGGGGCCTGGGAGACCCAGTACTTC. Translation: CASSLGQGAWETQYF.

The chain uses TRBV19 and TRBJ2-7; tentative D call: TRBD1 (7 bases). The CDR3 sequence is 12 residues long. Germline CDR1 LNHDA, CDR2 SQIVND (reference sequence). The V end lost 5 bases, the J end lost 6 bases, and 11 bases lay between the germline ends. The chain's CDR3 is CASSSQGGEQYF. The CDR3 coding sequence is TGTGCCAGTAGTTCTCAGGGGGGCGAGCAGTACTTC.

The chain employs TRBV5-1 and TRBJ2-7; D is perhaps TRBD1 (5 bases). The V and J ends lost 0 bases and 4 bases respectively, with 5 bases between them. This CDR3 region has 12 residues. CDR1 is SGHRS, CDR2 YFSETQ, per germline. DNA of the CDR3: TGCGCCAGCAGCTTGGAGGGGTACGAGCAGTACTTC. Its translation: CASSLEGYEQYF.

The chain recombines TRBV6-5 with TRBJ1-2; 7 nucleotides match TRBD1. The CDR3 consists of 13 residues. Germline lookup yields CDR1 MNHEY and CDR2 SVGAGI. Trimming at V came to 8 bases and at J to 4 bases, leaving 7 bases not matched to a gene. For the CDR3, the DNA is TGTGCCAGCCGCTTGGGACAGTCCTATGGCTACACCTTC. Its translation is CASRLGQSYGYTF.

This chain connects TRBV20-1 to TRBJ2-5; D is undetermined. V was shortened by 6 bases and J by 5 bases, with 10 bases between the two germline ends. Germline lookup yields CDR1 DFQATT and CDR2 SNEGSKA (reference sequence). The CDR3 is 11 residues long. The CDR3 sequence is CSAPLPETQYF. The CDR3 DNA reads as TGCAGTGCCCCCCTCCCGGAGACCCAGTACTTC.